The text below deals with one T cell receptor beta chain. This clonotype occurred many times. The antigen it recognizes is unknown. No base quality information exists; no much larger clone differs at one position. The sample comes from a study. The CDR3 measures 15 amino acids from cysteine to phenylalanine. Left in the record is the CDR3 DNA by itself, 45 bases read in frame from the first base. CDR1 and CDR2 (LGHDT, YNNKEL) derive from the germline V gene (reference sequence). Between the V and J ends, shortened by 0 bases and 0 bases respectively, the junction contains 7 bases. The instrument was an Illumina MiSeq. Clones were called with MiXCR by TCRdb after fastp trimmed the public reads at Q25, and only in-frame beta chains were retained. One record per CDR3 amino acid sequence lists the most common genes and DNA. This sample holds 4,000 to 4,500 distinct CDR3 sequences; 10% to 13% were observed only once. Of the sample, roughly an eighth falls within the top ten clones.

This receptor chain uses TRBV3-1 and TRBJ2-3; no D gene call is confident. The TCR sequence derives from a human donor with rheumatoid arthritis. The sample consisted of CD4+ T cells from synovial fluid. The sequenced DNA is TGTGCCAGCAGCCAAGATCCCTGGAGCACAGATACGCAGTATTTT. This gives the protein CASSQDPWSTDTQYF.